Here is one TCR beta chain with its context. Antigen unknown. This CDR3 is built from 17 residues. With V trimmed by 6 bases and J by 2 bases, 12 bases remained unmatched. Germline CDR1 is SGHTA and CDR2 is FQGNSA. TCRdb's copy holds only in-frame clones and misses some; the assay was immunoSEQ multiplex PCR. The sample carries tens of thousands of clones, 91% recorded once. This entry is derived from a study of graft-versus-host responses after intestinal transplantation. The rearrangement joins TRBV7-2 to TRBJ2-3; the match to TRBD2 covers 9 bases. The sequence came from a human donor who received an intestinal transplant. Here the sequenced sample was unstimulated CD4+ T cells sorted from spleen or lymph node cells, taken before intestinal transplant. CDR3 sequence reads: CASSLAGGPKNTDTQYF. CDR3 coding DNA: TGTGCCAGCAGTCTGGCGGGGGGGCCTAAAAACACAGATACGCAGTATTTT.